This T cell receptor beta chain was sequenced for a study of cytomegalovirus exposure and HLA in healthy donors. Study details: As released early, the data held about 85 million unique TCRs from HLA-typed donors. Within the Caucasian-associated ancestry cluster were 81% of the roughly 360 genotyped donors.

This clone was detected only a few times. Its cognate antigen is unknown. This CDR3 is also generated by other DNA sequences in the sample. Study-level points and caveats: As a later analysis showed, a missense DCLRE1C variant was linked to trimming of TCR beta V- and J-genes. Investigators reported about 160 TCR beta chains as tied to cytomegalovirus.

Primers for the PCR totalled 60 Vbeta and 13 Jbeta. Generated by immunoSEQ multiplex PCR, the TCRdb table keeps only in-frame clones and is missing some. The sample lists roughly 100,000 clones, about 13% occurring once. This CDR3 has 12 amino acids. Germline values: CDR1 MNHNS, CDR2 SASEGT. V dropped 6 bases and J dropped 4 bases, with 7 bases sitting between them. This chain joins TRBV6-1 and TRBJ1-5; D remains unclear. This receptor was obtained from a middle-aged man in good health and CMV-seropositive. Sample: PBMCs. The CDR3 here is CASRQPNQPQHF. Here the CDR3 DNA reads TGTGCCAGCAGACAGCCTAATCAGCCCCAGCATTTT.